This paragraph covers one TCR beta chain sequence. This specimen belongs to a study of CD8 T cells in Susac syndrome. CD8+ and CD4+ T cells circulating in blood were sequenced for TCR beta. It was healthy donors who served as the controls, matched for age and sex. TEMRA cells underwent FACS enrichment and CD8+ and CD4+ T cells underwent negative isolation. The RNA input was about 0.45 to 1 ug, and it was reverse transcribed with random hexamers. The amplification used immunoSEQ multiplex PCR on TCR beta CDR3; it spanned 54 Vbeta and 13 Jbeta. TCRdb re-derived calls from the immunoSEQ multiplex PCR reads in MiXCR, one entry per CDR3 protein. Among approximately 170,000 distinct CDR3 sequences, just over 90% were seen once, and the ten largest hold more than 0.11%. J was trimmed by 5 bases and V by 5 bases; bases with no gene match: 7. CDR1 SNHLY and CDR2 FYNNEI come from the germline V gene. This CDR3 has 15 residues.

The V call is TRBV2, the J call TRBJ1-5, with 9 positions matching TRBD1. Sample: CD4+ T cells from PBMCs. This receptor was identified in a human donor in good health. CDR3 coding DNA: TGTGCCAGCAGTTTGGACAGGGGACGAGATCAGCCCCAGCATTTT. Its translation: CASSLDRGRDQPQHF.